The T cell receptor (beta chain) under discussion was sequenced for a study of cytomegalovirus exposure and HLA in healthy donors. Researchers ran the PCR with 60 Vbeta and 13 Jbeta primers. Sequencing was performed with immunoSEQ multiplex PCR; in TCRdb, only in-frame clones are kept and a portion is missing. The sample lists fewer than 200,000 clones; 80% were seen once. Germline assignment: CDR1 WSHSY and CDR2 SAAADI. Germline trimming cut 10 bases from V and 1 base from J; bases unmatched to any gene: 1. This CDR3 has 15 residues. The rearrangement joins TRBV10-2 to TRBJ2-2; 15 nucleotides line up with TRBD2. Sample: PBMCs. This receptor was identified in a man aged 30-40 years in good health and CMV-seronegative. CDR3 sequence: CATGLAGGNTGELFF. CDR3 nucleotides: TGCGCCACGGGACTAGCGGGAGGGAACACCGGGGAGCTGTTTTTT.